The subject of this entry is one T cell receptor beta chain. Its antigen remains unidentified. Profiled with immunoSEQ multiplex PCR; TCRdb holds only in-frame clones, not every one. The sample consists of roughly 660,000 clones, around 91% of them appearing once. These data originate in a study of shared clonotypes between healthy human individuals. V shed 5 bases and J shed 2 bases, with 14 bases lying between them. CDR1 is SGHTA, CDR2 FQGTGA, per germline. The CDR3 sequence is 15 residues long. Study-wide findings and caveats: Sampling covered blood only; tissue repertoires likely differ.

Sequencing was carried out using memory CD8+ T cells from PBMCs. The subset is: CD45RO+ cells pooled with CCR7-negative TemRA cells. The TCR sequence derives from a man in his late teens or twenties in good health. Some clones in this sample may be carry-over from other donors' samples. The chain joins TRBV7-3 to TRBJ2-3; tentatively, D is TRBD1 (6 bases). This CDR3 is CASSGIPGVTDTQYF. DNA for the CDR3: TGTGCCAGCAGCGGAATTCCAGGGGTCACAGATACGCAGTATTTT.